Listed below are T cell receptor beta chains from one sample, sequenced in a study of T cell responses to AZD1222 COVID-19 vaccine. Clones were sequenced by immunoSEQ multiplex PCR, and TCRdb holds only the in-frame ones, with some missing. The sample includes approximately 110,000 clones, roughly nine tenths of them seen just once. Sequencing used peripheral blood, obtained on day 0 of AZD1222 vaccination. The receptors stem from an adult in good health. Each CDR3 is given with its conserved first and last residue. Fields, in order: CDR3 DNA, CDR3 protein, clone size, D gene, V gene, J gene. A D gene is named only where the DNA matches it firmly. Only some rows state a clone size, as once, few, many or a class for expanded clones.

TGTGCCAGCAGCTTAGAGGGACTGCAAGAGACCCAGTACTTC,CASSLEGLQETQYF,NA,NA,TRBV13,TRBJ2-5
TGTGCCAGCTCACTGGGACAGTCTTACTACGAGCAGTACTTC,CASSLGQSYYEQYF,NA,TRBD1,TRBV18,TRBJ2-7
TGTGCCAGCAGCTTACCCACATACCCGGGACTAGCCCCAGGCAAGGGCTCCTACGAGCAGTACTTC,CASSLPTYPGLAPGKGSYEQYF,NA,TRBD2,TRBV7-8,TRBJ2-7
TGTGCCAGCAGTTCGGGCCGGGGACAGGGATATGAGACCCAGTACTTC,CASSSGRGQGYETQYF,once,TRBD1,TRBV6-5,TRBJ2-5
TGTGCCAGCAGCGCCCCTTTGAGGGGGCCAGATACGCAGTATTTT,CASSAPLRGPDTQYF,NA,TRBD1,TRBV9,TRBJ2-3
TGTGCCAGTAGTACGGGAGAGGGTTTCGAGGCTTGGTATGGCTACACCTTC,CASSTGEGFEAWYGYTF,few,NA,TRBV19,TRBJ1-2
TGTGCCAGCAGGCGGGCAGGGGGGAACTACGAGCAGTACTTC,CASRRAGGNYEQYF,NA,NA,TRBV27,TRBJ2-7
TGTGCCAGCAGCTTATTAGGAGCGGGGGGAGCAGATACGCAGTATTTT,CASSLLGAGGADTQYF,NA,TRBD2,TRBV7-2,TRBJ2-3
TGTGCCAGCAGCAGGGGACAGGGGTCCGAGCAGTACTTC,CASSRGQGSEQYF,once,TRBD1,TRBV5-6,TRBJ2-7
TGTGCCAGCTCACCCTCGCGTCCCGGGACTAGCGGGGGGGCATCAGATACGCAGTATTTT,CASSPSRPGTSGGASDTQYF,NA,TRBD2,TRBV18,TRBJ2-3
TGCGCCAGCAGAGTAAGTACAGGGGAGTTCTACGAGCAGTACTTC,CASRVSTGEFYEQYF,NA,TRBD1,TRBV4-3,TRBJ2-7
TGTGCCAGCAGCGCTAGTAGGTCTGGGGCCAACGTCCTGACTTTC,CASSASRSGANVLTF,NA,NA,TRBV14,TRBJ2-6
TGCGCCAGCAGCCAAGAGGGGGCCTCTCTCGCCAAAAACATTCAGTACTTC,CASSQEGASLAKNIQYF,NA,NA,TRBV4-1,TRBJ2-4
TGTGCCAGCTCATCGACCCGAGGGGTCGATGAGCAGTTCTTC,CASSSTRGVDEQFF,NA,NA,TRBV18,TRBJ2-1
TGTGCCAGCAGCTTACTCCCAGAACTTTCACCCCTCCACTTT,CASSLLPELSPLHF,NA,NA,TRBV7-2,TRBJ1-6
TGTGCCAGCAGCTTGAGGGGTTTTGGGACTGAAGCTTTCTTT,CASSLRGFGTEAFF,NA,NA,TRBV5-6,TRBJ1-1
TGTGCCAGCAGCCAAGGACAGGCTAACACTGAAGCTTTCTTT,CASSQGQANTEAFF,NA,TRBD1,TRBV7-9,TRBJ1-1
TGTGCCAGCAGTTACTACAGGTTAGGTGGCTACACCTTC,CASSYYRLGGYTF,NA,NA,TRBV6-5,TRBJ1-2
TGTGCCAGCAGCTTTAGTGGTTCCTACAATGAGCAGTTCTTC,CASSFSGSYNEQFF,NA,NA,TRBV7-3,TRBJ2-1
TGCGCCAGCAGCCAAGATAGCGGGAGGAATGGTGAGCAGTTCTTC,CASSQDSGRNGEQFF,NA,TRBD2,TRBV4-1,TRBJ2-1
TGCGCCAGCAGCAAAGGGACAGGACCTCGATCCGGGGAGCTGTTTTTT,CASSKGTGPRSGELFF,NA,TRBD1,TRBV5-1,TRBJ2-2
TGTGCCAGCAGCTTACAGTACCAAGAGACCCAGTACTTC,CASSLQYQETQYF,NA,NA,TRBV5-5,TRBJ2-5
TGTGCCAGCAGCCCGGCGGAACTAGCGGGAAATGAGCAGTTCTTC,CASSPAELAGNEQFF,NA,TRBD2,TRBV7-9,TRBJ2-1
TGTGCCAGCAGTCGACCGGGACAGGGAACCTACGAGCAGTACTTC,CASSRPGQGTYEQYF,once,TRBD1,TRBV27,TRBJ2-7
TGTGCCAGCAGCCCAACAGGTGGGAGCTCTGGAAACACCATATATTTT,CASSPTGGSSGNTIYF,NA,NA,TRBV9,TRBJ1-3
TGTGCCAGCAGCCCCCGGGGGGGGTTAAAGGAGTACAATGAGCAGTTCTTC,CASSPRGGLKEYNEQFF,NA,TRBD2,TRBV9,TRBJ2-1
TGTGCCAGCAGCTTAGTGGGGTACAATGAGCAGTTCTTC,CASSLVGYNEQFF,NA,NA,TRBV7-2,TRBJ2-1
TGTGCCAGCACCCGACAGGGGGAGATGAGTGGCTACACCTTC,CASTRQGEMSGYTF,NA,TRBD1,TRBV7-2,TRBJ1-2
TGTGCCTGGAGTGTAAGGGAGAACACTGAAGCTTTCTTT,CAWSVRENTEAFF,NA,NA,TRBV30,TRBJ1-1
TGTGCCAGCAGCGCAGGACGGGGGGACAGACTAAACTATGGCTACACCTTC,CASSAGRGDRLNYGYTF,NA,TRBD1,TRBV9,TRBJ1-2
TGTGCCACCAGCAGAGGGCGGGCCTTCTCCTACAATGAGCAGTTCTTC,CATSRGRAFSYNEQFF,once,NA,TRBV15,TRBJ2-1